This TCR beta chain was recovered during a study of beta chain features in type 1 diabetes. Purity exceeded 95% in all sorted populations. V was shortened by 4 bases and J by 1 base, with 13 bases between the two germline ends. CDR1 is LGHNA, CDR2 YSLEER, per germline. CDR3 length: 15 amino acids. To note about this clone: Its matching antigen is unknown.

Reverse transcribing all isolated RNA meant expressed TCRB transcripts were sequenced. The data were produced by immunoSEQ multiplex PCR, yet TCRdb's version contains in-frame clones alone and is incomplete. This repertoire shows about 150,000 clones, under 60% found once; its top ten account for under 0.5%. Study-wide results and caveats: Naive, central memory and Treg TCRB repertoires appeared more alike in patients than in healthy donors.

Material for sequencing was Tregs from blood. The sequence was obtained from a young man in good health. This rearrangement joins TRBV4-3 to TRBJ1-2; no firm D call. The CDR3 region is CASSPGMGHNYGYTF. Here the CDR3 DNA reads TGCGCCAGCAGCCCCGGAATGGGCCATAACTATGGCTACACCTTC.